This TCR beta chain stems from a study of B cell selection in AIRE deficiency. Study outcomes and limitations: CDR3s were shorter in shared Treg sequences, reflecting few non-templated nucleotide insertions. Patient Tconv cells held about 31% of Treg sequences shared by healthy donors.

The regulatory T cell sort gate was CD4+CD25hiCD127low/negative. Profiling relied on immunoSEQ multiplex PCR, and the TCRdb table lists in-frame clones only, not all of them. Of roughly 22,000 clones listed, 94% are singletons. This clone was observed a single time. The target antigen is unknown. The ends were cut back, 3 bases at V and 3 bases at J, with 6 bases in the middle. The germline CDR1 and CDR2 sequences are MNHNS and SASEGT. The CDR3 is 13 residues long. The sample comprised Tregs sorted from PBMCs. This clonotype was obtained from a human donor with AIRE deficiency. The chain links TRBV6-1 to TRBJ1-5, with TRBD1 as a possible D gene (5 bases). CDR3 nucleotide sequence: TGTGCCAGCAGTGAGGGGCCCAATCAGCCCCAGCATTTT. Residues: CASSEGPNQPQHF.